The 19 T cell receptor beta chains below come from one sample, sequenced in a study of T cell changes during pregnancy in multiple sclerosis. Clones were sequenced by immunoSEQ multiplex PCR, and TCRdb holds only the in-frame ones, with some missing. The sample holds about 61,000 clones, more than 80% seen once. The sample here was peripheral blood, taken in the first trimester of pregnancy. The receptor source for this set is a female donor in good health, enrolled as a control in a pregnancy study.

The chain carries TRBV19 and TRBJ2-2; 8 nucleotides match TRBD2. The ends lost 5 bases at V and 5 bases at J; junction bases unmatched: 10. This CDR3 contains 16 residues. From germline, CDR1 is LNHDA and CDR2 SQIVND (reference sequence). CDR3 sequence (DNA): TGTGCCAGTAGTCCGAGGCGGGAGCGGGGGACCGGGGAGCTGTTTTTT. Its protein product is CASSPRRERGTGELFF.

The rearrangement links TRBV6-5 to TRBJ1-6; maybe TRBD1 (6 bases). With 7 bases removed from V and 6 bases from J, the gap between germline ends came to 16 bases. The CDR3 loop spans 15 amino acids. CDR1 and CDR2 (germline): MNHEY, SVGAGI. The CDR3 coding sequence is TGTGCCAGCACTCTGGGGGCGTCGGTTAATTCACCCCTCCACTTT. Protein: CASTLGASVNSPLHF.

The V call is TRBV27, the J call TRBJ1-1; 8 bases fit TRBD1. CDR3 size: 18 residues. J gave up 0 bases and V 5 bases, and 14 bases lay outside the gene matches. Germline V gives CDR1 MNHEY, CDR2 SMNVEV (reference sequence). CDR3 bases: TGTGCCAGCAGTCCGTTCGACAGGGGTGATGACATGAACACTGAAGCTTTCTTT. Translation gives CASSPFDRGDDMNTEAFF.

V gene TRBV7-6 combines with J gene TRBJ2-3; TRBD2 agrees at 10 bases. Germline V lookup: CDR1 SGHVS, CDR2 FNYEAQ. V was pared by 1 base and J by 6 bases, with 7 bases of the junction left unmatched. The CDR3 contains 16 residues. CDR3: CASSLGLLAGNDTQYF. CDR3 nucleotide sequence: TGTGCCAGCAGCTTAGGGTTACTAGCGGGGAATGATACGCAGTATTTT.

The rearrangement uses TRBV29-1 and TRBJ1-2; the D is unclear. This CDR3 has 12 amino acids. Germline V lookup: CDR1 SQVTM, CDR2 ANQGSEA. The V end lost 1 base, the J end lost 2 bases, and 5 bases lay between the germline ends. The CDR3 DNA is TGCAGCGTTGAAGGCAGGAACTATGGCTACACCTTC. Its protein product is CSVEGRNYGYTF.

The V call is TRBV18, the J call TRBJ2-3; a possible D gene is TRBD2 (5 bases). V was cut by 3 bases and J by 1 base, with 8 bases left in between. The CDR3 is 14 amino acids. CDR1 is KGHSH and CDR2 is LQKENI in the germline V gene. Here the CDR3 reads CASSPRTRTDTQYF. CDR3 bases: TGTGCCAGCTCACCTAGGACTCGCACAGATACGCAGTATTTT. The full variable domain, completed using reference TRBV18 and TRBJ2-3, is NAGVMQNPRHLVRRRGQEARLRCSPMKGHSHVYWYRQLPEEGLKFMVYLQKENIIDESGMPKERFSAEFPKEGPSILRIQQVVRGDSAAYFCASSPRTRTDTQYFGPGTRLTVL.

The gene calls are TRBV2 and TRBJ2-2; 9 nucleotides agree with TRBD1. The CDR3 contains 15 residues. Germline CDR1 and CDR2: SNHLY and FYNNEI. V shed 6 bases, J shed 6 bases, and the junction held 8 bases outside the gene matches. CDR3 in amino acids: CASRGGTGRAGELFF. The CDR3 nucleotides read TGTGCCAGCAGAGGGGGGACAGGGCGAGCCGGGGAGCTGTTTTTT. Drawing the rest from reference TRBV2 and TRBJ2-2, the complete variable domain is EPEVTQTPSHQVTQMGQEVILRCVPISNHLYFYWYRQILGQKVEFLVSFYNNEISEKSEIFDDQFSVERPDGSNFTLKIRSTKLEDSAMYFCASRGGTGRAGELFFGEGSRLTVL.

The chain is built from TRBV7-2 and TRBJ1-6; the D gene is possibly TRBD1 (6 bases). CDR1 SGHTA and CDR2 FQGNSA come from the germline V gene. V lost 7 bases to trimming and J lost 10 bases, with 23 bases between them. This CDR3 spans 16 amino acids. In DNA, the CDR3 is TGTGCCAGCATAAAGACAGGAGGAACGAGGGGGTCACCCCTCCACTTT. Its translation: CASIKTGGTRGSPLHF. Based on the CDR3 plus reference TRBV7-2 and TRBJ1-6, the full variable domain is GAGVSQSPSNKVTEKGKDVELRCDPISGHTALYWYRQSLGQGLEFLIYFQGNSAPDKSGLPSDRFSAERTGGSVSTLTIQRTQQEDSAVYLCASIKTGGTRGSPLHFGNGTRLTVT.

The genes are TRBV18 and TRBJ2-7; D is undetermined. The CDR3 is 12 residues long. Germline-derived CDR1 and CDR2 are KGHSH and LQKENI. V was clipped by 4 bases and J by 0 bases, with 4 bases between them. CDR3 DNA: TGTGCCAGCTCACTATACTCCTACGAGCAGTACTTC. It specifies CASSLYSYEQYF.

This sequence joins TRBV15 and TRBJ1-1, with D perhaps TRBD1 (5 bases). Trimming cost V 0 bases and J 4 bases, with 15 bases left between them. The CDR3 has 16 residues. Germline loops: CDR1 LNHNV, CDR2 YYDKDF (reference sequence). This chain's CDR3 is CATSRDWGVQATEAFF. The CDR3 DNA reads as TGTGCCACCAGCAGAGACTGGGGGGTCCAGGCCACTGAAGCTTTCTTT.

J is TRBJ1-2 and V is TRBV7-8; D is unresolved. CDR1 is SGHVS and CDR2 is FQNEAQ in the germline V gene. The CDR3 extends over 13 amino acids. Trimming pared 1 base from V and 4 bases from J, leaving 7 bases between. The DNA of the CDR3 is TGTGCCAGCAGCTTAGTCCCGGTCTATGGCTACACCTTC. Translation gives CASSLVPVYGYTF.

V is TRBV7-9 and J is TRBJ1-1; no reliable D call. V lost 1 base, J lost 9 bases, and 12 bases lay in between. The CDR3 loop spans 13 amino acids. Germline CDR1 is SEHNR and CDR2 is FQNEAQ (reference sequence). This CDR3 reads CASSLGGREQAFF. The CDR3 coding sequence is TGTGCCAGCAGCTTAGGTGGGAGGGAACAAGCTTTCTTT.

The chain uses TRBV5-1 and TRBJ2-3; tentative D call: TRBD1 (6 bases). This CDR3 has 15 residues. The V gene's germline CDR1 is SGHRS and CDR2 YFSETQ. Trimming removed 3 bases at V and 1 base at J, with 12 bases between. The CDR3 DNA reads TGCGCCAGCAGCTCCAGGGGCTTTGGCACAGATACGCAGTATTTT. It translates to CASSSRGFGTDTQYF.

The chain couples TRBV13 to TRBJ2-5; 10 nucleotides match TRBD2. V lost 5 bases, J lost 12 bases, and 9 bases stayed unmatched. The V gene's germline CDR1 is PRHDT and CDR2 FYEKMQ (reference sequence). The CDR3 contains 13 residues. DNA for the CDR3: TGTGCCAGCAGCCCTCAAGCGGGGGGGGTTAAGTACTTC. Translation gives CASSPQAGGVKYF.

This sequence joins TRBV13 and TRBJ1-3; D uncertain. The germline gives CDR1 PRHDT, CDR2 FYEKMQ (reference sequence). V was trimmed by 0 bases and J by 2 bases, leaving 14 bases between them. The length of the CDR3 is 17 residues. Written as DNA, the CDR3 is TGTGCCAGCAGCTTAGGGCAGGCCAAGTGGGCTGGAAACACCATATATTTT. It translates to CASSLGQAKWAGNTIYF.

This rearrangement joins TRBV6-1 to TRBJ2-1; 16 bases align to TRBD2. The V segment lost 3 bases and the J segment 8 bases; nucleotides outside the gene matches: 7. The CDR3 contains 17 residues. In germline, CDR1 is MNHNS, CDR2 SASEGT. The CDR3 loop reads CASSEGTSGGALHEQFF. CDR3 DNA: TGTGCCAGCAGTGAGGGGACTAGCGGGGGGGCCCTCCATGAGCAGTTCTTC.

CDR3 nucleotides: TGCGCCAGCAGTGGGGCAGGGACCTACGAGCAGTACTTC. Encoded protein: CASSGAGTYEQYF. The chain carries TRBV10-1 and TRBJ2-7, with D tentatively TRBD1 (5 bases). V was cut by 4 bases and J by 2 bases, with 9 bases left in between. Germline CDR1 WNHNN, CDR2 SYGVQD (reference sequence). The CDR3 consists of 13 residues.

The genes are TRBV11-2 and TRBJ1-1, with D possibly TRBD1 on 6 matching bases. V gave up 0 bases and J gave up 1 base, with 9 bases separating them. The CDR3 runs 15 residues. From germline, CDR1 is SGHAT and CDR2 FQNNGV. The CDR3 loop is CASSLEGASNTEAFF. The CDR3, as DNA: TGTGCCAGCAGCTTAGAGGGGGCCTCGAACACTGAAGCTTTCTTT.

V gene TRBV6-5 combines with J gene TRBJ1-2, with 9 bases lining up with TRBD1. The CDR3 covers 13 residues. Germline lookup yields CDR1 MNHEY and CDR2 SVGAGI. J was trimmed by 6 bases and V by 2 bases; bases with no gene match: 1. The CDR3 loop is CASSYRDRDGYTF. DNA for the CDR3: TGTGCCAGCAGTTACCGGGACAGGGATGGCTACACCTTC.